Listed below are T cell receptor beta chains from one sample, sequenced in a study of T cell responses to AZD1222 COVID-19 vaccine. Using immunoSEQ multiplex PCR, the repertoire was profiled, and TCRdb retains in-frame clones only, with some absent. The sample carries 65,000 to 85,000 clones, 70% to 90% recorded once. The sequenced sample was peripheral blood, obtained 28 days after the second AZD1222 dose. The receptors come from an adult who received the AZD1222 COVID-19 vaccine. CDR3s leave out the opening cysteine and the closing phenylalanine or tryptophan. The D gene is left open where the match is weak.

TRBV3-1/TRBV3-2 | - | ASGLPYNEQF
TRBV2 | TRBD2 | ASSALRLAGGHGELF
TRBV6-5 | - | ASSRDRTYEQY
TRBV7-2 | TRBD1 | ASSTADRATGNTIY
TRBV6-6 | - | ASSREGGTQY
TRBV11-2 | - | ASSFSYGSYEQY
TRBV19 | TRBD1 | ASSNPQTGGYEQY
TRBV6-5 | - | ASSPPGVYEQY
TRBV5-1 | - | ASSLAAGAEETQY
TRBV7-9 | TRBD1 | ASSSTIVQGALEKLF
TRBV4-1 | TRBD2 | ASSKRAGTSENEQF
TRBV7-9 | - | ASSLAPDTQY
TRBV19 | - | ASSIGGDNEQY
TRBV7-4 | - | ASSPRKGYNEQF
TRBV5-1 | - | ASSFNRYEQY
TRBV21-1 | - | ASTPGSPVRENTEAF
TRBV10-3 | TRBD1 | AIRPGTGASYEQY
TRBV14 | - | ASSHRGRGSPLH
TRBV29-1 | - | SVLGGPGGYEQY